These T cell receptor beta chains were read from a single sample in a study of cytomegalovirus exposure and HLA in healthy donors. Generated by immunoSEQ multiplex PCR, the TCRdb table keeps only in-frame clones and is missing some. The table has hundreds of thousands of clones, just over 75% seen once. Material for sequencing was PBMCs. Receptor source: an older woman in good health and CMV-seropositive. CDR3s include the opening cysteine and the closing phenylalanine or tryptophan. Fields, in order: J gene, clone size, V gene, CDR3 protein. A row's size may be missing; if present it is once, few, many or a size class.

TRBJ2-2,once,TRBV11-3,CASSFSGIGELFF
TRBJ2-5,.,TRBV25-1,CASSEYQGPMTQYF
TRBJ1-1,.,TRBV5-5,CASSRRLDTEAFF
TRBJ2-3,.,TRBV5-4,CASSLKSSGLSTDTQYF
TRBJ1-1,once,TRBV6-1,CASSVQHLNTEAFF
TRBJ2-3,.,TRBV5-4,CASSLLAGLTDTQYF
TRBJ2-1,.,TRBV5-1,CASSGQSSYNEQFF
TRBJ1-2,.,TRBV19,CASSINSRRKYGYTF
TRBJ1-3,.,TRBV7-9,CASSPQGTNTIYF
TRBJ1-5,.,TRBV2,CASSLNQPQHF
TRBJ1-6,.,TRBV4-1,CASSQDRGNSPLHF
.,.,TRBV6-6,CASNSRAASSYEQYF
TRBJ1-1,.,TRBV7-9,CASRRTGENTEAFF
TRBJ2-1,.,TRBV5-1,CASSLGTDYNEQFF
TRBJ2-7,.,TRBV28,CASSLRGHPGHF
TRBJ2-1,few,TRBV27,CASSSRTGRNEQFF
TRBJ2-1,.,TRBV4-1,CASSQEGGRGWGSYNEQFF
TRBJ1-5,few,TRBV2,CASLPGQGGQPQHF
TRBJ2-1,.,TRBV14,CASSLLSGRVSNEQFF
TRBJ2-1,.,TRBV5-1,CASSQEGGAQFF
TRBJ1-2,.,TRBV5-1,CASSPGQARGYTF
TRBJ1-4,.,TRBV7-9,CASSGQFINEKLFF
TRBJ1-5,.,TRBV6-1,CASSEQGANQPQHF
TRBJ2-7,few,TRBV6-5,CASRAQGSYEQYF
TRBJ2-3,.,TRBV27,CASSWSDRQAQYF
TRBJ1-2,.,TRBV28,CASSLVGRGVGYTF
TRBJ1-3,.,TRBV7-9,CASSSYRGDGNTIYF
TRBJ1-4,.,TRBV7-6,CASSTGTGERGGEKLFF
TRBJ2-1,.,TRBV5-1,CASSTVLGPYNEQFF
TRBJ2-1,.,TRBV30,CAWSVASVFNEQFF
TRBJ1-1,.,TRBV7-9,CASSLDTNTEAFF
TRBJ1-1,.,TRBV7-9,CASSRGQGADTEAFF
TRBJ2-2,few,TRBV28,CASSPWGWDRGNTGELFF
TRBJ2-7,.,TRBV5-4,CASSLDEAYEQYF
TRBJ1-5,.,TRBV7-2,CASSEDRGKPQHF
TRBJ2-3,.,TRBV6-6,CASSPRDTQYF
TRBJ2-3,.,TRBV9,CASSVAARRGTDTQYF
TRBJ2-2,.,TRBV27,CASRPINTGELFF
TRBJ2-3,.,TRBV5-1,CASSGMGLGGTDTQYF
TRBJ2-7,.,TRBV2,CASSEWGQLAASSYEQYF
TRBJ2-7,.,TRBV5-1,CASSPTNRGQGEQYF
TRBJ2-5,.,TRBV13,CASSLPSAGVETQYF
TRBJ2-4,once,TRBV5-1,CASSVDSPAKNIQYF
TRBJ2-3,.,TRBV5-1,CASSPGFYTDTQYF
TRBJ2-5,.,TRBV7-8,CASSATGQETQYF
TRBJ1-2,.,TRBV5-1,CASSPGPGNYGYTF
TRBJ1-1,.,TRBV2,CASSLQENTEAFF